A single T cell receptor (beta chain) is shown here with its context. The data originate from a study of blood T cell repertoires in COVID-19. Study-wide background: Sample material is recorded as cDNA or gDNA derived from T cells, B-cell-depleted T cells, or PBMCs.

Germline V gene lookup returns CDR1 PRHDT and CDR2 FYEKMQ (reference sequence). CDR3 length: 14 amino acids. The germline V and J ends were trimmed by 3 bases and 1 base, with 9 bases remaining between them. The study drew participants aged about 18 to 89 years from 20 to 30 US areas. Symptom resolution, clearance, or two negative PCRs marked the recovered donors of Cohort 3. Authors' analysis steps: The assay estimated nucleated cells by amplifying reference gene primers. TCRdb's table, derived via immunoSEQ multiplex PCR, lists solely in-frame clones and lacks some. Clone size and the V and J calls come from that table; the DNA yielded D and trimming. The sample records about 170,000 clones, around four fifths being singletons.

Sequenced material: PBMCs or T cells enriched from blood (not recorded which). The gene calls are TRBV13 and TRBJ1-1; D not certain. The receptor's source is a woman in her forties or fifties who had recovered from COVID-19. The chain's CDR3 is CASSFPRSNTEAFF. The CDR3 nucleotides read TGTGCCAGCAGCTTCCCCCGGTCGAACACTGAAGCTTTCTTT.